This T cell receptor (beta chain) is from a study of T cells after yellow fever vaccination. Overall study context: Preparation of fractions with low cell numbers was performed using SMART-Seq v4 Ultra Low Input.

Making TCR cDNA involved 5'RACE template switching, which added UMIs and a universal primer site. One entry per CDR3 protein results from TCRdb running MiXCR on the 5' RACE reads. The sample yields around 310,000 distinct CDR3 sequences, about 9.5% seen once. Study-wide points: Repertoires obtained by FACS sorting could include abundant clonotypes that entered as contaminants from the bulk population. Post-booster repertoires again held most primary-vaccination clones (96% CD4, over 80% CD8).

The CDR3 extends over 14 amino acids. With 1 base removed from V and 4 bases from J, the gap between germline ends came to 7 bases. Germline-derived CDR1 and CDR2 are SNHLY and FYNNEI. With respect to this clonotype: Its antigen is unknown.

This receptor was identified in a man between 18 and 29 years old who received the YFV17D yellow fever vaccine. The V call is TRBV2, the J call TRBJ1-4; D is perhaps TRBD1 (5 bases). The material was PBMCs, obtained on the day of the first yellow fever vaccination. CDR3 region: CASSEGGDNEKLFF. The CDR3 DNA sequence: TGTGCCAGCAGTGAAGGGGGGGATAATGAAAAACTGTTTTTT.